This TCR beta chain originates from a study of response to subunit inactivated influenza vaccine. Study-level results: Few new T cells, the authors suggested, are recruited by each seasonal influenza vaccination.

The CDR3 extends over 14 amino acids. V trimming: 4 bases; J trimming: 2 bases; junction bases outside the gene matches: 2. Looked up from germline, CDR1 is SGHKS and CDR2 is YYEKEE (reference sequence). The sample holds many counts of this clonotype. Its antigen is unknown. TCRdb fed the RT-PCR reads into MiXCR, producing one record per CDR3 protein. The repertoire holds about 570,000 distinct CDR3 sequences, with about 11% as singletons. The sample consisted of PBMCs from blood, taken on the day of vaccination. This sequence joins TRBV5-5 and TRBJ1-2; 10 nucleotides match TRBD1. This TCR was recovered from a man aged 45-65 years who received an inactivated influenza vaccine. The CDR3 region has the DNA TGTGCCAGCAGCCCGGGACAGGGGAACTATGGCTACACCTTC. This translates into CASSPGQGNYGYTF. Together with reference TRBV5-5 and TRBJ1-2, the CDR3 gives the full variable domain: DAGVTQSPTHLIKTRGQQVTLRCSPISGHKSVSWYQQVLGQGPQFIFQYYEKEERGRGNFPDRFSARQFPNYSSELNVNALLLGDSALYLCASSPGQGNYGYTFGSGTRLTVV.